This T cell receptor beta chain was captured by sequencing in a study of CD8+ T cells in alopecia areata. V gave up 7 bases and J gave up 0 bases, with 12 bases separating them. This CDR3 is built from 14 residues. Germline V gives CDR1 SGHVS, CDR2 FQNEAQ. Documented treatment: oral pan-JAK inhibitor, 5-10 mg twice daily. Peripheral blood and lesional scalp punch biopsies were taken from alopecia areata patients. Following RNA extraction, reverse transcription yielded cDNA that acted as the sequencing template. TCRdb keeps only in-frame clones here, not all; method: immunoSEQ multiplex PCR. This table holds under 110,000 clones, 55% to 75% found once.

Sequenced material: CD8+ T cells sorted from blood, taken between weeks 55 and 65, from a patient treated with tofacitinib. The chain recombines TRBV7-8 with TRBJ2-5; maybe TRBD1 (5 bases). This TCR was recovered from a human donor with alopecia areata. The CDR3 here is CASIDKGYQETQYF. The CDR3 region has the DNA TGTGCCAGCATCGATAAGGGGTACCAAGAGACCCAGTACTTC.